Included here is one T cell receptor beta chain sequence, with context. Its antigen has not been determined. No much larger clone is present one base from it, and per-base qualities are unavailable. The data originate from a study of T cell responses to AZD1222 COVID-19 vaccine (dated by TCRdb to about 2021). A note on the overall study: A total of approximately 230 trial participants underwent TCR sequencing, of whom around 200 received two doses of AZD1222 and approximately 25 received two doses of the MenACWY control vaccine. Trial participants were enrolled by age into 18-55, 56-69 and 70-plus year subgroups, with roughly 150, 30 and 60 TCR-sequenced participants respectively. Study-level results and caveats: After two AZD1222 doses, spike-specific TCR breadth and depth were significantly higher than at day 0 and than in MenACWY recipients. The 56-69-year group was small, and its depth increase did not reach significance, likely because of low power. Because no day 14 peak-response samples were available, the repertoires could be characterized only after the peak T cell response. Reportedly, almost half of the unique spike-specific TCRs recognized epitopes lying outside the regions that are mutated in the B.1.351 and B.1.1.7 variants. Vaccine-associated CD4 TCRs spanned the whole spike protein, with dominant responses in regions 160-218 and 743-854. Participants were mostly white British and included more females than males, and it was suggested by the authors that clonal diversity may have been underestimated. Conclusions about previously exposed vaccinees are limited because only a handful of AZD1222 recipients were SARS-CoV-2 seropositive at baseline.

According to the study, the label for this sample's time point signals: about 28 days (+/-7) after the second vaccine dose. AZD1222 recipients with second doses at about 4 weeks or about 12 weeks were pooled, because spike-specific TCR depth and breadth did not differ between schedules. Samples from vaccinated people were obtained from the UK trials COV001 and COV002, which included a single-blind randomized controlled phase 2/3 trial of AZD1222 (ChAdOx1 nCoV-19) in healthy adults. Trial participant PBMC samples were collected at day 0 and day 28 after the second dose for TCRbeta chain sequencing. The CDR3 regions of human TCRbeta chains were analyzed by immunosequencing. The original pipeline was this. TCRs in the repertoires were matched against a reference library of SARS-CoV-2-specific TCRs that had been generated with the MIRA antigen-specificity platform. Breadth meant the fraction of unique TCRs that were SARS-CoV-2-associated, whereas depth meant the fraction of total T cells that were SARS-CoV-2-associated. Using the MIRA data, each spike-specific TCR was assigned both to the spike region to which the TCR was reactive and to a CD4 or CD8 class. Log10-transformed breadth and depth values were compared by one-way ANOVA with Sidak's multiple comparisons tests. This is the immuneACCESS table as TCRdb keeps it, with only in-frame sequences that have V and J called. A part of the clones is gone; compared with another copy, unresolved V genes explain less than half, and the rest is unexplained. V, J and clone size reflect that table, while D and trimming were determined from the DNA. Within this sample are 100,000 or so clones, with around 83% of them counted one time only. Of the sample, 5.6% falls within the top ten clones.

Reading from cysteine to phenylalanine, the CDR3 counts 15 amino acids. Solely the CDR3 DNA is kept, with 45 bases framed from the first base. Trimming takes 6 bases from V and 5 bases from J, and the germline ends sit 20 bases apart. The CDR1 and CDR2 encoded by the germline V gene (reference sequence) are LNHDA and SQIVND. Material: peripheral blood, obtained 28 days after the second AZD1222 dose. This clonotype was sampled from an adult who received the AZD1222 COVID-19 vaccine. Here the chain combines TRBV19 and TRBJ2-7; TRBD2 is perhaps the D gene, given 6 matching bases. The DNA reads TGTGCCAGTAGCCGGGACTCCCCCGGCGCTGACGAGCAGTACTTC. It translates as CASSRDSPGADEQYF.